The text below deals with one T cell receptor (beta chain). The antigen is unknown. This sample is part of a study of T cell responses to AZD1222 COVID-19 vaccine. Study-wide results and limits: The span of vaccine-associated CD4 TCRs extended across spike, with dominance at 160-218 and 743-854. Donors, mostly white British, included more females; clonal diversity was possibly underestimated. Among AZD1222 vaccinees, only 5 to 7 were seropositive at baseline. Among spike-specific TCRs, nearly half reportedly target unmutated variant regions.

Produced via immunoSEQ multiplex PCR; TCRdb's table is partial and in-frame only. The top ten clones hold about 16% of a sample with 100,000 to 150,000 clones, 86% of them seen once. The germline V gene encodes CDR1 SNHLY and CDR2 FYNNEI. V was trimmed by 3 bases and J by 4 bases, leaving 12 bases between them. There are 14 residues in the CDR3. The sample here was peripheral blood, taken 28 days after the second AZD1222 dose. The gene calls are TRBV2 and TRBJ1-1; D uncertain. The sequence was collected from an adult who received the AZD1222 COVID-19 vaccine. In DNA, the CDR3 is TGTGCCAGCAGTGAGGCTCCGTGGGGCACTGAAGCTTTCTTT. Translating it yields CASSEAPWGTEAFF.